The 24 T cell receptor beta chains below come from one sample, sequenced in a study of CD8+ T cells in alopecia areata. cDNA serving as the sequencing template came from extracted, reverse transcribed RNA. TCRdb's copy holds only in-frame clones and misses some; the assay was immunoSEQ multiplex PCR. The repertoire includes 98,000 or so clones, 45% to 60% of them detected once, and about 23% sits in the top ten. Sequencing input: NKG2D-low CD8+ T cells sorted from blood. The receptors were sampled from a human donor with alopecia areata.

This chain joins TRBV11-2 and TRBJ2-2; D is undetermined. The CDR3 has 15 residues. Germline V gene sequence: CDR1 SGHAT, CDR2 FQNNGV. With 1 base removed from V and 7 bases from J, the gap between germline ends came to 13 bases. CDR3 sequence reads: CASSLVVRGIGELFF. The CDR3 nucleotides are TGTGCCAGCAGCTTAGTCGTTCGTGGTATCGGGGAGCTGTTTTTT.

V gene TRBV27 combines with J gene TRBJ2-7; D ambiguous. V was shortened by 2 bases and J by 1 base, with 9 bases between the two germline ends. Germline V CDR1 and CDR2: MNHEY, SMNVEV (reference sequence). This CDR3 region has 14 residues. CDR3 in DNA: TGTGCCAGCAGTTTACTGGTCGGATCCTACGAGCAGTACTTC. Its translation: CASSLLVGSYEQYF.

This clone was picked up a small number of times. This chain joins TRBV7-9 and TRBJ1-3, with D possibly TRBD1 on 5 matching bases. The CDR3 consists of 15 residues. Trimming stripped 3 bases from V and 5 bases from J, with 14 bases between. Germline V gene lookup returns CDR1 SEHNR and CDR2 FQNEAQ (reference sequence). The CDR3 region is CASSFPTAQRNTIYF. CDR3 bases: TGTGCCAGCAGCTTCCCGACAGCCCAGAGAAACACCATATATTTT.

The DNA for the CDR3 is TGTGCCAGCAGGACAGGATCCTACGAGCAGTACTTC. The encoded protein is CASRTGSYEQYF. The chain carries TRBV6-1 and TRBJ2-7, with D maybe TRBD1 (6 bases). From germline, CDR1 is MNHNS and CDR2 SASEGT. The ends were cut back, 6 bases at V and 1 base at J, with 7 bases in the middle. The CDR3 contains 12 residues.

The rearrangement uses TRBV29-1 and TRBJ2-3; 8 nucleotides agree with TRBD2. The CDR3 loop spans 16 amino acids. Germline V gene data show CDR1 as SQVTM and CDR2 as ANQGSEA. The J segment lost 9 bases and the V segment lost 6 bases, leaving 20 bases of the junction unmatched. The CDR3 loop reads CSVRSQASGSKSTQYF. The CDR3, as DNA: TGCAGCGTGAGGAGTCAGGCTAGCGGGTCGAAGAGCACGCAGTATTTT.

The chain carries TRBV15 and TRBJ2-7; TRBD1 matches 8 bases. This CDR3 comprises 15 residues. With V trimmed by 4 bases and J by 0 bases, 5 bases remained unmatched. CDR1 and CDR2 from the germline V gene are LNHNV and YYDKDF (reference sequence). CDR3 coding DNA: TGTGCCACCAGCAATTGGACAGGGCCCTCCTACGAGCAGTACTTC. It encodes CATSNWTGPSYEQYF.

The chain couples TRBV27 to TRBJ2-7, with D perhaps matching TRBD1 (5 bases). The V end was cut by 2 bases, the J end by 1 base, with 9 bases between. CDR3 length equals 14 residues. Germline loops: CDR1 MNHEY, CDR2 SMNVEV (reference sequence). This chain's CDR3 is CASSLGQGSYEQYF. The CDR3 DNA is TGTGCCAGCAGTTTAGGGCAGGGATCCTACGAGCAGTACTTC.

This chain connects TRBV12-5 to TRBJ1-1; D is undetermined. The germline gives CDR1 LGHNT, CDR2 FRNRAP. V was shortened by 3 bases and J by 1 base, with 3 bases between the two germline ends. CDR3 length: 12 residues. Here the CDR3 reads CASGFANTEAFF. The CDR3 DNA follows: TGTGCTAGTGGTTTCGCGAACACTGAAGCTTTCTTT.

The DNA of the CDR3 is TGTGCCAGCAGCTTGGAGGGACAGGGGTACCCCTACGAGCAGTACTTC. This gives the protein CASSLEGQGYPYEQYF. V usage is TRBV5-6 and J usage is TRBJ2-7; 10 bases line up with TRBD1. The CDR3 consists of 16 residues. The trim removed 0 bases at V and 2 bases at J, leaving 5 bases unmatched. The germline V gene has CDR1 SGHDT and CDR2 YYEEEE.

This sequence joins TRBV5-1 and TRBJ2-3; D unclear. Trimming stripped 4 bases from V and 6 bases from J, with 12 bases between. The CDR3 loop spans 13 amino acids. Germline CDR1 reads SGHRS; CDR2 reads YFSETQ. DNA of the CDR3: TGCGCCAGCAGCCGCAAAACAGATGATACGCAGTATTTT. This sequence encodes CASSRKTDDTQYF.

This sequence joins TRBV7-2 and TRBJ1-5; D call uncertain. V was cut by 0 bases and J by 4 bases, with 7 bases left in between. The CDR3 runs 14 residues. The V gene's germline CDR1 is SGHTA and CDR2 FQGNSA. The CDR3 DNA reads TGTGCCAGCAGCTTAGCCCTAGAAAATCAGCCCCAGCATTTT. Amino acid sequence: CASSLALENQPQHF.

The chain carries TRBV28 and TRBJ2-7, with D uncertain. The germline CDR1 and CDR2 sequences are MDHEN and SYDVKM. V was cut by 6 bases and J by 3 bases, with 12 bases left in between. The CDR3 has 13 residues. This chain's CDR3 is CASSLSQIYEQYF. The CDR3 bases are TGTGCCAGCAGCCTCTCTCAGATCTACGAGCAGTACTTC.

V is TRBV6-5 and J is TRBJ1-1; D is undetermined. The CDR3 loop spans 14 amino acids. Germline assignment: CDR1 MNHEY and CDR2 SVGAGI. The germline V and J ends were trimmed by 0 bases and 4 bases, with 9 bases remaining between them. In DNA form, the CDR3 reads TGTGCCAGCAGTTACTCGGGATTTGCCACTGAAGCTTTCTTT. Protein product: CASSYSGFATEAFF.

This clone was detected once. The gene calls are TRBV25-1 and TRBJ2-5; TRBD2 might be the D (6 bases). Germline V gene data show CDR1 as MGHDK and CDR2 as SYGVNS. The CDR3 is 12 residues long. Deletions cut 6 bases from V and 5 bases from J, with 10 bases between. The DNA of the CDR3 is TGTGCCAGCAGCGCGAGCGGGGAGACCCAGTACTTC. Its translation: CASSASGETQYF.

The table lists this clone with a few counts. The rearrangement joins TRBV4-1 to TRBJ2-1; D remains unclear. V dropped 0 bases and J dropped 7 bases, with 4 bases sitting between them. The CDR3 runs 12 residues. Germline CDR1 MGHRA, CDR2 YSYEKL. CDR3 in amino acids: CASSQDLNEQFF. CDR3 sequence (DNA): TGCGCCAGCAGCCAAGATCTGAATGAGCAGTTCTTC.

This chain joins TRBV29-1 and TRBJ2-5, with D uncertain. Trimming removed 0 bases from V and 3 bases from J, with 20 bases in between. The CDR3 has 17 amino acids. Germline V lookup: CDR1 SQVTM, CDR2 ANQGSEA. This CDR3 is CSVEDLRGPRKEETQYF. The CDR3 region has the DNA TGCAGCGTTGAAGATCTTAGAGGACCCAGAAAAGAAGAGACCCAGTACTTC. The complete variable domain, with remaining parts taken from reference TRBV29-1 and TRBJ2-5, reads SAVISQKPSRDICQRGTSLTIQCQVDSQVTMMFWYRQQPGQSLTLIATANQGSEATYESGFVIDKFPISRPNLTFSTLTVSNMSPEDSSIYLCSVEDLRGPRKEETQYFGPGTRLLVL.

The J gene is TRBJ2-7, the V gene TRBV25-1; 9 bases match TRBD1. V trimming: 1 base; J trimming: 4 bases; junction bases outside the gene matches: 5. CDR1 is MGHDK and CDR2 is SYGVNS in the germline V gene. This CDR3 region has 15 residues. In nucleotides, the CDR3 is TGTGCCAGCAGTGAATTGGGACAGGGTTGGTACGAGCAGTACTTC. It yields the protein CASSELGQGWYEQYF.

Comment on this clone: Other DNA variants within this sample encode the same CDR3. The chain uses TRBV27 and TRBJ1-1; no firm D call. CDR3 length: 13 residues. Trimming took 2 bases from V and 1 from J, leaving 5 bases between them. Per germline, CDR1 MNHEY and CDR2 SMNVEV (reference sequence). The CDR3 region has the DNA TGTGCCAGCAGTTTAATGCGGAACACTGAAGCTTTCTTT. It specifies CASSLMRNTEAFF.

The gene calls are TRBV2 and TRBJ1-1; D uncertain. This CDR3 has 12 amino acids. V lost 6 bases and J lost 6, with 11 bases in between. Germline V gives CDR1 SNHLY, CDR2 FYNNEI. CDR3 region: CASSRAASEAFF. The CDR3 region has the DNA TGTGCCAGCAGCCGAGCGGCGTCTGAAGCTTTCTTT.

This clone occurred a few times. The J gene is TRBJ2-7, the V gene TRBV4-1; no clear D gene. The V and J ends lost 1 base and 0 bases respectively, with 10 bases between them. Germline CDR1 and CDR2: MGHRA and YSYEKL. This CDR3 comprises 15 residues. The CDR3 DNA is TGCGCCAGCAGCCAAGTGTGGGAAAACTCCTACGAGCAGTACTTC. It yields the protein CASSQVWENSYEQYF.

The chain employs TRBV10-3 and TRBJ2-2; maybe TRBD2 (5 bases). Trimming removed 0 bases at V and 4 bases at J, with 9 bases between. Germline V gives CDR1 ENHRY, CDR2 SYGVKD. The CDR3 is 15 residues long. CDR3 sequence (DNA): TGTGCCATCAGTGAGTCGGGAGCGGTCACCGGGGAGCTGTTTTTT. Protein product: CAISESGAVTGELFF.

CDR3: CASSDIGLYGDEQFF. CDR3 DNA sequence: TGTGCCAGCAGTGACATAGGACTATACGGCGATGAGCAGTTCTTC. The V gene is TRBV27, the J gene TRBJ2-1, with D perhaps matching TRBD2 (6 bases). The CDR3 has 15 amino acids. Germline V lookup: CDR1 MNHEY, CDR2 SMNVEV (reference sequence). Trimming cost V 5 bases and J 8 bases, with 19 bases left between them.

The CDR3 sequence: CASKSGTLGDTQYF. The CDR3 DNA reads TGTGCCAGCAAGAGCGGGACTCTGGGAGATACGCAGTATTTT. The V gene is TRBV7-3, the J gene TRBJ2-3, with 7 bases that match TRBD2. Germline CDR1 and CDR2: SGHTA and FQGTGA. V dropped 7 bases and J dropped 5; count of bases not matched to a gene: 9. The CDR3 has 14 residues.

CDR3 DNA sequence: TGTGCCAGCAGCTCCAAGCGGACTCTTAATCCGTACAATGAGCAGTTCTTC. Protein: CASSSKRTLNPYNEQFF. This chain connects TRBV7-9 to TRBJ2-1, with D possibly matching TRBD2 (5 bases). Trimming pared 4 bases from V and 4 bases from J, leaving 20 bases between. Germline V CDR1 and CDR2: SEHNR, FQNEAQ (reference sequence). The CDR3 runs 17 residues. The whole variable domain, filled in from reference TRBV7-9 and TRBJ2-1, reads DTGVSQNPRHKITKRGQNVTFRCDPISEHNRLYWYRQTLGQGPEFLTYFQNEAQLEKSRLLSDRFSAERPKGSFSTLEIQRTEQGDSAMYLCASSSKRTLNPYNEQFFGPGTRLTVL.